One and the same sample provided the 14 T cell receptor beta chains below, sequenced in a study of identical twins. One entry per CDR3 protein, called by TCRdb with MiXCR from the 5' RACE reads. There are approximately 700,000 distinct CDR3 sequences in the sample; over 15% occur only once, and around 13% lies in the top ten. This same sample was also part of a study on T cells expressing NK-cell markers.

Input material: PBMCs. The receptors were sampled from a woman under 30 in good health.

The chain uses TRBV20-1 and TRBJ2-1; tentatively, D is TRBD2 (5 bases). CDR1 DFQATT and CDR2 SNEGSKA come from the germline V gene (reference sequence). Trimming pared 6 bases from V and 6 bases from J, leaving 12 bases between. The CDR3 consists of 12 residues. The CDR3: CSARPGVNEQFF. The DNA for the CDR3 is TGCAGTGCCCGGCCCGGGGTCAATGAGCAGTTCTTC.

CDR3 loop: CASSPRQVAYEQYF. As DNA, the CDR3 is TGTGCCAGCAGCCCTAGACAGGTCGCTTACGAGCAGTACTTC. This rearrangement joins TRBV12-3 or TRBV12-4 to TRBJ2-7; D possibly corresponds to TRBD1 (6 bases). The CDR3 is 14 residues long. With 6 bases removed from V and 4 bases from J, the gap between germline ends came to 16 bases.

This clonotype has only a few counts. As DNA, the CDR3 is TGTGCCAGCAGCCCCCGCCACACAGATACGCAGTATTTT. Encoded protein: CASSPRHTDTQYF. The V call is TRBV11-3, the J call TRBJ2-3, with D unresolved. The CDR3 runs 13 residues. Trimming removed 5 bases from V and 2 bases from J, with 8 bases in between. Looked up from germline, CDR1 is SGHNT and CDR2 is YENEEA.

The rearrangement joins TRBV12-3 or TRBV12-4 to TRBJ1-2; 8 bases line up with TRBD1. This CDR3 region has 14 residues. The V segment lost 2 bases and the J segment 11 bases; nucleotides outside the gene matches: 10. This CDR3 reads CASSLLQGVESYTF. CDR3 nucleotide sequence: TGTGCCAGCAGTTTACTACAGGGGGTGGAGTCGTACACCTTC.

This clonotype has only a few counts. V is TRBV12-3 or TRBV12-4 and J is TRBJ2-7; TRBD1 or TRBD2 may be the D gene (5 bases each). The germline V and J ends were trimmed by 6 bases and 2 bases, with 14 bases remaining between them. CDR3 length equals 14 residues. As DNA, the CDR3 is TGTGCCAGCAGGGGAGACAGTTACGCCTACGAGCAGTACTTC. Amino acid sequence: CASRGDSYAYEQYF.

DNA of the CDR3: TGCAGTGCCCGAGCGGGGACGAGCTCCTACAATGAGCAGTTCTTC. It is translated as CSARAGTSSYNEQFF. V and J are TRBV20-1 and TRBJ2-1; 7 bases map to TRBD2. After removal of 6 bases from V and 0 bases from J, the junction contained 8 bases not matched to a gene. This CDR3 is built from 15 residues. CDR1 DFQATT and CDR2 SNEGSKA come from the germline V gene (reference sequence).

This clonotype was counted a few times. The chain carries TRBV9 and TRBJ2-7; TRBD2 aligns across 9 bases. The CDR3 loop spans 15 amino acids. The J segment lost 3 bases and the V segment lost 2 bases, leaving 6 bases of the junction unmatched. Germline CDR1 and CDR2: SGDLS and YYNGEE. The CDR3 nucleotides read TGTGCCAGCAGCGTTGGTAGCGGGGGTGTCTACGAGCAGTACTTC. Translation gives CASSVGSGGVYEQYF.

This clonotype was recorded a few times. The CDR3 sequence is CASSQDWAGSYEQYF. The CDR3 DNA reads as TGTGCCAGCAGCCAAGATTGGGCAGGATCCTACGAGCAGTACTTC. The rearrangement joins TRBV14 to TRBJ2-7; no clear D. In germline, CDR1 is SGHDN, CDR2 FVKESK. The CDR3 has 15 amino acids. The V end was cut by 0 bases, the J end by 1 base, with 10 bases between.

The table lists this clonotype with a few counts. The gene calls are TRBV5-1 and TRBJ1-2; D not resolved. Per the germline V gene, CDR1 is SGHRS and CDR2 is YFSETQ. The V and J ends lost 1 base and 8 bases respectively, with 12 bases between them. CDR3 length: 13 residues. In nucleotides, the CDR3 is TGCGCCAGCAGCTTGTTCTCCGGGGAGGGCTACACCTTC. Its protein is CASSLFSGEGYTF.

This clonotype was counted a few times. This chain connects TRBV12-3 or TRBV12-4 to TRBJ1-1; D is perhaps TRBD1 (5 bases). V was trimmed by 4 bases and J by 1 base, leaving 10 bases between them. This CDR3 contains 14 residues. CDR3 DNA: TGTGCCAGCAGTTCGACAGCTCCGAACACTGAAGCTTTCTTT. Protein: CASSSTAPNTEAFF.

This chain links TRBV20-1 with TRBJ1-1; maybe TRBD1 (6 bases). This CDR3 is 14 amino acids long. V lost 4 bases and J 6 bases, leaving 18 bases between the germline ends. The germline CDR1 and CDR2 sequences are DFQATT and SNEGSKA (reference sequence). The CDR3 here is CSATRRTPGAEAFF. CDR3 bases: TGCAGTGCTACCCGGAGGACTCCAGGGGCTGAAGCTTTCTTT.

Only a few counts were recorded for this clonotype. The chain combines TRBV29-1 with TRBJ2-3; D is uncertain. V was shortened by 6 bases and J by 0 bases, with 10 bases between the two germline ends. This CDR3 contains 13 residues. Germline V lookup: CDR1 SQVTM, CDR2 ANQGSEA. DNA for the CDR3: TGCAGCGTGACCCGGGCTAGCACAGATACGCAGTATTTT. It is translated as CSVTRASTDTQYF.

This clonotype was seen a handful of times. V gene TRBV4-1 combines with J gene TRBJ2-3, with D tentatively TRBD2 (6 bases). The V and J ends lost 1 base and 6 bases respectively, with 17 bases between them. This CDR3 is 16 amino acids long. From germline, CDR1 is MGHRA and CDR2 YSYEKL. The CDR3 nucleotides are TGCGCCAGCAGCCAAGCGGACTACCTTCTTAGTGATACGCAGTATTTT. It codes for CASSQADYLLSDTQYF.

A few counts support this clonotype. V usage is TRBV7-7 and J usage is TRBJ2-1, with TRBD1 matching over 10 bases. The J segment lost 5 bases and the V segment lost 1 base, leaving 2 bases of the junction unmatched. The germline gives CDR1 SSHAT, CDR2 FNYEAQ (reference sequence). The CDR3 length is 15 residues. The CDR3 protein is CASSLGDRGHNEQFF. As DNA, the CDR3 is TGTGCCAGCAGCTTAGGGGACAGGGGCCACAATGAGCAGTTCTTC.